Below are 30 T cell receptor beta chains sequenced from a single sample in a study of chemoradiotherapy in HPV16-positive cancers. This table comes from immunoSEQ multiplex PCR, and its TCRdb copy is limited to in-frame clones, with some not included. The repertoire includes more than 10,000 clones, approximately 92% of them detected once, and approximately 23% sits in the top ten. The sequenced sample was blood, obtained from a patient who underwent chemoradiotherapy. The receptors were sampled from a human donor with HPV-associated anogenital cancer.

The gene calls are TRBV11-2 and TRBJ1-2; D remains ambiguous. V lost 5 bases to trimming and J lost 7 bases, with 17 bases between them. This CDR3 has 14 residues. CDR1 SGHAT and CDR2 FQNNGV come from the germline V gene. In DNA, the CDR3 is TGTGCCAGCAGCGTAGGGAGCGAGGGAAGTGGCTACACCTTC. Translating gives CASSVGSEGSGYTF.

This sequence joins TRBV27 and TRBJ2-7; D is possibly TRBD1 (6 bases). This CDR3 has 13 residues. The V end was cut by 5 bases, the J end by 3 bases, with 11 bases between. The germline V gene has CDR1 MNHEY and CDR2 SMNVEV (reference sequence). The CDR3 spells CASSASQGYEQYF. The CDR3 DNA sequence: TGTGCCAGCAGTGCGTCACAGGGCTACGAGCAGTACTTC.

This chain uses TRBV4-1 with TRBJ2-7, with a tentative D call TRBD1 (6 bases). CDR3 length: 17 amino acids. CDR1 is MGHRA, CDR2 YSYEKL, per germline. The germline V and J ends were trimmed by 1 base and 9 bases, with 25 bases remaining between them. For the CDR3, the DNA is TGCGCCAGCAGCCAAGTGTTCTCCACAGGGTCTATGGTGGGGCAGTACTTC. It codes for CASSQVFSTGSMVGQYF.

In this sample, this clone turned up a few times. CDR3 sequence: CASSGGGGNGELFF. The CDR3 nucleotides read TGTGCCAGCAGCGGGGGAGGGGGCAACGGGGAGCTGTTTTTT. The chain has TRBV7-2 and TRBJ2-2; possibly TRBD1 or TRBD2 for D (7 bases each). Germline lookup yields CDR1 SGHTA and CDR2 FQGNSA. The CDR3 spans 14 residues. V shed 5 bases and J shed 7 bases, with 14 bases lying between them. The full variable domain, with the rest looked up from reference TRBV7-2 and TRBJ2-2, is GAGVSQSPSNKVTEKGKDVELRCDPISGHTALYWYRQSLGQGLEFLIYFQGNSAPDKSGLPSDRFSAERTGGSVSTLTIQRTQQEDSAVYLCASSGGGGNGELFFGEGSRLTVL.

The chain recombines TRBV5-1 with TRBJ2-7, with D possibly being TRBD1 (6 bases). Germline assignment: CDR1 SGHRS and CDR2 YFSETQ. The CDR3 is 15 amino acids. Trimming shortened V by 0 bases and J by 5 bases, and 15 bases separated the two germline ends. The CDR3 is CASSLVAGVIDEQYF. CDR3 DNA sequence: TGCGCCAGCAGCTTGGTTGCAGGGGTGATTGACGAGCAGTACTTC.

V gene TRBV7-6 combines with J gene TRBJ2-5; possibly TRBD1 or TRBD2 for D (5 bases each). CDR1 is SGHVS, CDR2 FNYEAQ, per germline. The CDR3 has 15 residues. The V end was cut by 1 base, the J end by 5 bases, with 14 bases between. The CDR3: CASSLEVGWGETQYF. CDR3 DNA: TGTGCCAGCAGCTTAGAAGTGGGCTGGGGGGAGACCCAGTACTTC.

The V gene is TRBV4-3, the J gene TRBJ2-7, with D possibly being TRBD1 or TRBD2 (5 bases each). Germline CDR1 and CDR2: LGHNA and YSLEER. This CDR3 has 17 amino acids. The V end lost 0 bases, the J end lost 3 bases, and 18 bases lay between the germline ends. This chain's CDR3 is CASSQDSLRDAGYEQYF. The CDR3 region has the DNA TGCGCCAGCAGCCAAGATTCTTTACGGGACGCGGGCTACGAGCAGTACTTC.

The chain combines TRBV19 with TRBJ2-2; D tentatively reads TRBD1 or TRBD2 (5 bases each). In germline, CDR1 is LNHDA, CDR2 SQIVND (reference sequence). This CDR3 has 16 residues. The ends were cut back, 5 bases at V and 4 bases at J, with 17 bases in the middle. The CDR3 bases are TGTGCCAGTAGTCCCAGGGCTAGCCGCGCCACCGGGGAGCTGTTTTTT. This translates into CASSPRASRATGELFF.

The chain joins TRBV5-6 to TRBJ2-1, with 12 bases aligning to TRBD1. The V and J ends lost 3 bases and 5 bases, in that order; junction bases with no gene match: 6. CDR1 SGHDT and CDR2 YYEEEE come from the germline V gene. CDR3 size: 16 residues. CDR3 region: CASSSPGQGADNEQFF. The CDR3 bases are TGTGCCAGCAGCTCCCCGGGACAGGGGGCTGACAATGAGCAGTTCTTC.

This clone was counted a single time. The V and J genes are TRBV6-6 and TRBJ2-5; the match to TRBD2 covers 7 bases. CDR3 length: 15 amino acids. Trimming cost V 0 bases and J 7 bases; bases outside gene matches: 8. CDR1 MNHNY and CDR2 SVGAGI come from the germline V gene (reference sequence). The CDR3 nucleotides are TGTGCCAGCAGTTACTCTCAGGGCGGGGAGGGGACCCAGTACTTC. It is translated as CASSYSQGGEGTQYF.

This chain uses TRBV29-1 with TRBJ1-2; D gene uncertain. In germline, CDR1 is SQVTM, CDR2 ANQGSEA. The CDR3 extends over 13 amino acids. With 3 bases removed from V and 7 bases from J, the gap between germline ends came to 15 bases. The DNA for the CDR3 is TGCAGCGTTGAGGCGGCGACGTTTCGTGGCTACACCTTC. Its translation: CSVEAATFRGYTF.

The rearrangement links TRBV7-8 to TRBJ2-5, with D possibly matching TRBD2 (6 bases). The germline gives CDR1 SGHVS, CDR2 FQNEAQ. The CDR3 is 16 amino acids. Between the trimmed V and J ends, which lost 4 bases and 5 bases, there was a span of 20 bases. The CDR3 protein is CASSWGVQADGETQYF. The CDR3 DNA reads TGTGCCAGCAGCTGGGGGGTTCAGGCGGATGGGGAGACCCAGTACTTC.

CDR3 in amino acids: CASTWQPNYGYTF. The CDR3, as DNA: TGTGCCAGCACTTGGCAGCCCAACTATGGCTACACCTTC. The V and J genes are TRBV2 and TRBJ1-2; no firm D call. The CDR3 is made up of 13 amino acids. The germline gives CDR1 SNHLY, CDR2 FYNNEI. Trimming removed 7 bases from V and 2 bases from J, with 11 bases in between.

V and J are TRBV2 and TRBJ2-1; 13 nucleotides match TRBD2. This CDR3 is built from 14 residues. With V trimmed by 6 bases and J by 9 bases, 5 bases remained unmatched. Germline assignment: CDR1 SNHLY and CDR2 FYNNEI. CDR3 protein: CASRGTSGKGEQFF. In DNA form, the CDR3 reads TGTGCCAGCAGGGGGACTAGCGGGAAAGGTGAGCAGTTCTTC.

This chain joins TRBV7-9 and TRBJ2-1; D is perhaps TRBD1 (6 bases). There are 19 residues in the CDR3. Per germline, CDR1 SEHNR and CDR2 FQNEAQ (reference sequence). The germline V and J ends were trimmed by 6 bases and 2 bases, with 26 bases remaining between them. CDR3 coding DNA: TGTGCCAGCAGTGGAGACGGCAGGGGCATGGGGGTGACCTACAATGAGCAGTTCTTC. This sequence encodes CASSGDGRGMGVTYNEQFF.

This chain uses TRBV18 with TRBJ1-3; D may be TRBD1 (5 bases). V was cut by 0 bases and J by 5 bases, with 8 bases left in between. This CDR3 region has 14 residues. CDR1 and CDR2 (germline): KGHSH, LQKENI. Here the CDR3 reads CASSPPPDRNTIYF. DNA for the CDR3: TGTGCCAGCTCACCACCACCGGACAGAAACACCATATATTTT.

This clone was seen once. V gene TRBV29-1 combines with J gene TRBJ2-7, with D uncertain. V gave up 6 bases and J gave up 3 bases, with 9 bases separating them. This CDR3 is 11 amino acids long. Per the germline V gene, CDR1 is SQVTM and CDR2 is ANQGSEA. The chain's CDR3 is CSVVVLYEQYF. The CDR3 DNA reads TGCAGCGTCGTCGTACTCTACGAGCAGTACTTC.

This rearrangement joins TRBV4-3 to TRBJ2-3, with a weak D call TRBD2 (5 bases). V shed 1 base and J shed 3 bases, with 8 bases lying between them. This CDR3 region has 14 residues. Germline V gene sequence: CDR1 LGHNA, CDR2 YSLEER. The CDR3: CASSQGGRTDTQYF. The DNA for the CDR3 is TGCGCCAGCAGCCAAGGAGGGCGAACAGATACGCAGTATTTT.

The J gene is TRBJ2-1, the V gene TRBV2; D tentatively reads TRBD1 or TRBD2 (5 bases each). The V end was cut by 6 bases, the J end by 0 bases, with 9 bases between. CDR3 length: 14 residues. CDR1 is SNHLY and CDR2 is FYNNEI in the germline V gene. The CDR3 coding sequence is TGTGCCAGCAGGTGGGGGAGCTCCTACAATGAGCAGTTCTTC. Its translation is CASRWGSSYNEQFF.

The chain combines TRBV5-5 with TRBJ2-5; D gene unclear. CDR3 length: 14 residues. V was shortened by 9 bases and J by 2 bases, with 17 bases between the two germline ends. Germline V gives CDR1 SGHKS, CDR2 YYEKEE (reference sequence). The CDR3 reads CATNRQSQQETQYF. The DNA of the CDR3 is TGTGCCACCAACCGTCAGAGCCAACAAGAGACCCAGTACTTC.

This sequence joins TRBV5-4 and TRBJ1-6; 8 bases fit TRBD1. The length of the CDR3 is 17 residues. Trimming took 0 bases from V and 9 from J; bases not matched to a gene: 11. Germline V gene sequence: CDR1 SGHNT, CDR2 YYREEE (reference sequence). CDR3 region: CASSLGTTGALSSPLHF. The CDR3 DNA sequence: TGTGCCAGCAGCTTGGGGACGACAGGGGCTCTTAGTTCACCCCTCCACTTT.

The chain recombines TRBV4-1 with TRBJ2-4; TRBD2 aligns across 11 bases. The length of the CDR3 is 18 residues. With V trimmed by 1 base and J by 2 bases, 7 bases remained unmatched. Per germline, CDR1 MGHRA and CDR2 YSYEKL. The CDR3 loop is CASSQVQLAGESKNIQYF. In nucleotides, the CDR3 is TGCGCCAGCAGCCAAGTACAACTAGCGGGAGAGTCCAAAAACATTCAGTACTTC.

The rearrangement links TRBV5-4 to TRBJ2-2; 13 bases fit TRBD2. The junction had 2 bases not matched to a gene; V was cut back by 4 bases and J by 5 bases. Germline V gives CDR1 SGHNT, CDR2 YYREEE (reference sequence). CDR3 length equals 15 residues. The CDR3 DNA is TGTGCCAGCAGCACGACTAGCGGGGGGACCGGGGAGCTGTTTTTT. Its protein is CASSTTSGGTGELFF.

The chain joins TRBV7-6 to TRBJ2-2, with 9 positions matching TRBD2. V gave up 6 bases and J gave up 4 bases; unmatched junction bases: 6. The germline V gene encodes CDR1 SGHVS and CDR2 FNYEAQ. The CDR3 is 15 amino acids. As DNA, the CDR3 is TGTGCCAGCAGGAACGTAGCGGGGGCCACCGGGGAGCTGTTTTTT. It translates to CASRNVAGATGELFF.

The chain joins TRBV14 to TRBJ1-4; D is possibly TRBD1 (5 bases). The CDR3 runs to 17 residues. CDR1 is SGHDN and CDR2 is FVKESK in the germline V gene. V gave up 0 bases and J gave up 0 bases, with 11 bases separating them. This CDR3 is CASSQDRGWATNEKLFF. The CDR3 DNA is TGTGCCAGCAGCCAAGATCGGGGGTGGGCAACTAATGAAAAACTGTTTTTT.

The chain combines TRBV18 with TRBJ2-5, with 7 nucleotides matching TRBD1. The CDR3 extends over 14 amino acids. Germline V gives CDR1 KGHSH, CDR2 LQKENI. J lost 7 bases, V lost 3 bases, and 8 bases had no gene match. CDR3 in amino acids: CASSPGQLKGTQYF. For the CDR3, the DNA is TGTGCCAGCTCACCGGGACAGCTTAAAGGGACCCAGTACTTC.

This clone was detected once. The chain has TRBV9 and TRBJ2-5; 10 nucleotides match TRBD2. CDR1 is SGDLS and CDR2 is YYNGEE in the germline V gene. Losses at the gene ends were 1 base for V and 5 bases for J; bases not matched to a gene: 11. The CDR3 is made up of 17 amino acids. The CDR3 region is CASSVRDSGGAGETQYF. The CDR3, as DNA: TGTGCCAGCAGCGTAAGAGACAGCGGGGGGGCTGGTGAGACCCAGTACTTC.

V is TRBV14 and J is TRBJ2-5, with D maybe TRBD1 (6 bases). Trimming took off 0 bases at V and 9 bases at J, with 11 bases between the two ends. CDR1 is SGHDN and CDR2 is FVKESK in the germline V gene. The CDR3 sequence is 13 residues long. The CDR3 spells CASSQDRGMAQYF. The CDR3, as DNA: TGTGCCAGCAGCCAAGACAGGGGAATGGCCCAGTACTTC.

The chain employs TRBV6-5 and TRBJ2-5, with 11 bases matching TRBD2. Trimming removed 0 bases from V and 3 bases from J; junction bases left unmatched: 3. Germline values: CDR1 MNHEY, CDR2 SVGAGI. The CDR3 loop spans 16 amino acids. Here the CDR3 reads CASSYSIAGGKETQYF. The CDR3 DNA reads TGTGCCAGCAGTTACTCGATAGCGGGAGGGAAAGAGACCCAGTACTTC.

The chain uses TRBV28 and TRBJ2-7; the D is unclear. Germline assignment: CDR1 MDHEN and CDR2 SYDVKM. CDR3 length: 11 residues. The V gene lost 6 bases and the J gene lost 3 bases, with 6 bases spanning the gap. The CDR3 DNA sequence: TGTGCCAGCAGCCGGAACTACGAGCAGTACTTC. Translation: CASSRNYEQYF.